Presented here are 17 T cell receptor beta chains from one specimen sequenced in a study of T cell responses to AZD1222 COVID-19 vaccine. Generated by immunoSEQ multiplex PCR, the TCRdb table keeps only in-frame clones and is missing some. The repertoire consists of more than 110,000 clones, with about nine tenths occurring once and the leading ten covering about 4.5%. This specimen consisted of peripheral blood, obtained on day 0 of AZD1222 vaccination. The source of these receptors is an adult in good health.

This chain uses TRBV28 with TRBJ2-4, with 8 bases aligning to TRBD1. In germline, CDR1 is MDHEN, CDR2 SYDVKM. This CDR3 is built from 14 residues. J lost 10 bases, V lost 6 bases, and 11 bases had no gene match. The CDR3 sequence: CASSSGTGASIQYF. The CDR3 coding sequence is TGTGCCAGCAGCTCCGGGACAGGAGCTTCAATTCAGTACTTC.

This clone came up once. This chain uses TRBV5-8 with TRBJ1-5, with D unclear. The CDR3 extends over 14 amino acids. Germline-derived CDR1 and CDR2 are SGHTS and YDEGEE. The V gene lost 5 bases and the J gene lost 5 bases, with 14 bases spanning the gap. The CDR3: CASRFSKSYQPQHF. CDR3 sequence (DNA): TGTGCCAGCAGGTTTTCTAAGAGCTATCAGCCCCAGCATTTT.

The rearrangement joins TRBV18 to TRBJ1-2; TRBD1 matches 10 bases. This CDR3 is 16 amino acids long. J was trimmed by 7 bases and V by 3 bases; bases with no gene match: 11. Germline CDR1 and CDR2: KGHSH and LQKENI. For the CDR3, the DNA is TGTGCCAGCTCACCGAACGTTCGACAGGGGGCTGTTGGCTACACCTTC. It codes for CASSPNVRQGAVGYTF.

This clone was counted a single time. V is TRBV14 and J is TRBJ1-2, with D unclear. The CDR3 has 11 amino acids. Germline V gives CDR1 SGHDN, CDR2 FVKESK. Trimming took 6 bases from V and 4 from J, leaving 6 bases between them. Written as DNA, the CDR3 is TGTGCCAGCAGTCGGGGCTATGGCTACACCTTC. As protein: CASSRGYGYTF.

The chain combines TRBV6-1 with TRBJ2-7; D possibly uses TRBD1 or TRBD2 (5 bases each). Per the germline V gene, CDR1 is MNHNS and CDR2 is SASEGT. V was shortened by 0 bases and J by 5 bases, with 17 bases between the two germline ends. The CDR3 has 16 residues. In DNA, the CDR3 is TGTGCCAGCAGTGAAGCGCGTGGGGGAGATACGAACGAGCAGTACTTC. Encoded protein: CASSEARGGDTNEQYF.

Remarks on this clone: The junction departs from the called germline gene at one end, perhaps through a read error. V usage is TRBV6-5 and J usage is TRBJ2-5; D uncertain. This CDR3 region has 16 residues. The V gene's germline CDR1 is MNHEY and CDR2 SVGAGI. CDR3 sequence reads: CASCYSGGVGWETQYF. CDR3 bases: TGTGCCAGCTGTTACTCGGGTGGGGTGGGGTGGGAGACCCAGTACTTC.

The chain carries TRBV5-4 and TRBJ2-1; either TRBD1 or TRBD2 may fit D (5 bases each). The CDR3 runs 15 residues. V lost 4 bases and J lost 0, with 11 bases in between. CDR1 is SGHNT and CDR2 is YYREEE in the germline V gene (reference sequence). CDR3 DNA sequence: TGTGCCAGCAGCCCCGGGACGAGCTCCTACAATGAGCAGTTCTTC. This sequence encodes CASSPGTSSYNEQFF.

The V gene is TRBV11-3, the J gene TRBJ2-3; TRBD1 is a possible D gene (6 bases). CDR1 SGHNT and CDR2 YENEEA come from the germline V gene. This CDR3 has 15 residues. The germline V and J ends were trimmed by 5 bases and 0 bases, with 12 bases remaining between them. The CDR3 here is CASSKGDQSTDTQYF. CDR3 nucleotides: TGTGCCAGCAGCAAGGGGGACCAAAGCACAGATACGCAGTATTTT.

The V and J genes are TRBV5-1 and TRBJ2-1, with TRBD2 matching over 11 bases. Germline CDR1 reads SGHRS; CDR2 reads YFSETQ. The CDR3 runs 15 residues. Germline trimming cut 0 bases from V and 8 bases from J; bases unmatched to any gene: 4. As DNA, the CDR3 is TGCGCCAGCAGCTTGGCTAGCGGGGGGCGGCATGAGCAGTTCTTC. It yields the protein CASSLASGGRHEQFF.

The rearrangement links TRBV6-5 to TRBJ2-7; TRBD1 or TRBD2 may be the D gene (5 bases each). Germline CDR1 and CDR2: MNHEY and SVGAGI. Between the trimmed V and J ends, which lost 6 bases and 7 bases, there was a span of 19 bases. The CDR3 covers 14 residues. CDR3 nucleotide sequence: TGTGCCAGCAGCCCGAGGGGTCCAACCGGGGAGCAGTACTTC. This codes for CASSPRGPTGEQYF.

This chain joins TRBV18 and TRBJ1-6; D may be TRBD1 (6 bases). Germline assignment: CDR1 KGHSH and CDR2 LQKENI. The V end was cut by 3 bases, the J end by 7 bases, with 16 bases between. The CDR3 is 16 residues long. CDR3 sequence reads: CASSPSVQGLNSPLHF. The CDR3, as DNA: TGTGCCAGCTCACCGTCGGTACAGGGATTAAATTCACCCCTCCACTTT. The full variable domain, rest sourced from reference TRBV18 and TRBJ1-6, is NAGVMQNPRHLVRRRGQEARLRCSPMKGHSHVYWYRQLPEEGLKFMVYLQKENIIDESGMPKERFSAEFPKEGPSILRIQQVVRGDSAAYFCASSPSVQGLNSPLHFGNGTRLTVT.

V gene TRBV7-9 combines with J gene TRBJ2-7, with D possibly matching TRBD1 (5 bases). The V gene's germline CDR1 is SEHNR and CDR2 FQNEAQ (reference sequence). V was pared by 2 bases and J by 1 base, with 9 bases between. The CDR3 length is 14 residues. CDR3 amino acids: CASSLLGASYEQYF. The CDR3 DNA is TGTGCCAGCAGCTTACTAGGGGCGTCCTACGAGCAGTACTTC. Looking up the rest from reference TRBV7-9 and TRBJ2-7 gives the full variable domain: DTGVSQNPRHKITKRGQNVTFRCDPISEHNRLYWYRQTLGQGPEFLTYFQNEAQLEKSRLLSDRFSAERPKGSFSTLEIQRTEQGDSAMYLCASSLLGASYEQYFGPGTRLTVT.

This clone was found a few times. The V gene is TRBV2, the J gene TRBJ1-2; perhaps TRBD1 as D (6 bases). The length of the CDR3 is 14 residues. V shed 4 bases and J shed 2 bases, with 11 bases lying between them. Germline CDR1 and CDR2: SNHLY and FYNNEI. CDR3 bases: TGTGCCAGCAGTGGGGGGCGAATAAACTATGGCTACACCTTC. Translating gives CASSGGRINYGYTF.

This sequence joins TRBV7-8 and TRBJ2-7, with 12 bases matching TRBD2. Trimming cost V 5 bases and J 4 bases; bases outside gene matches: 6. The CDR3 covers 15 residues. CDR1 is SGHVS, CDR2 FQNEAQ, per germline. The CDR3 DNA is TGTGCCAGCAGCCTCCTAGCGGGAGGGAATTACGAGCAGTACTTC. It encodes CASSLLAGGNYEQYF.

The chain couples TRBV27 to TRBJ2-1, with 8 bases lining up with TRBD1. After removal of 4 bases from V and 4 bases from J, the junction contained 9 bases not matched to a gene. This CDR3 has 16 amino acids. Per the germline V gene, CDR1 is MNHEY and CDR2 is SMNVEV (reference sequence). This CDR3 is CASSSQGVAYYNEQFF. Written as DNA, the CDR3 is TGTGCCAGCAGTTCACAGGGGGTCGCCTATTACAATGAGCAGTTCTTC.

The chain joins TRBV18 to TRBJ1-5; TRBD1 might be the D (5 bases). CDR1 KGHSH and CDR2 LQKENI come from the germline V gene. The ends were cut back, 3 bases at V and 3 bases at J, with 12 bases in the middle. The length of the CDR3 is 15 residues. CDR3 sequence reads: CASSPGGGFNQPQHF. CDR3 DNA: TGTGCCAGCTCACCCGGGGGGGGATTCAATCAGCCCCAGCATTTT.

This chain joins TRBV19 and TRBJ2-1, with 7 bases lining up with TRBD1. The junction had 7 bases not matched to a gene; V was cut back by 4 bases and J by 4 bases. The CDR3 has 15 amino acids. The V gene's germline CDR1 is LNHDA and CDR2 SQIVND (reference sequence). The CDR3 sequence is CASSTTGDPYNEQFF. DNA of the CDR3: TGTGCCAGTAGTACCACAGGGGATCCGTACAATGAGCAGTTCTTC.